This record concerns one TCR beta chain sequence. This CDR3 is 14 amino acids long. Germline V CDR1 and CDR2: SEHNR, FQNEAQ (reference sequence). Trimming removed 5 bases from V and 2 bases from J, with 12 bases in between. Per the original methods: The authors estimated nucleated cell counts from reference gene primer amplification. Clones were read by immunoSEQ multiplex PCR, and TCRdb kept only the in-frame ones, dropping some. V and J calls and clone size are those listed in that table; D and trimming were worked out from the DNA. The table shows roughly 90,000 clones, with around four fifths occurring only once. These data originate in a study of blood T cell repertoires in COVID-19. About the study: Acute and convalescent COVID-19 samples came from the United States, Italy and Spain. In each case, the material was cDNA or gDNA derived from T cells, B-cell-depleted T cells, or PBMCs.

The chain uses TRBV7-9 and TRBJ1-1; D unclear. This clonotype was sampled from a woman of 80 years or more with active or convalescent COVID-19. The sequencing sample was made of peripheral blood. The chain's CDR3 is CASSTQISNTEAFF. CDR3 DNA: TGTGCCAGCAGCACGCAGATAAGTAACACTGAAGCTTTCTTT.